A selection of T cell receptor beta chains follows, all from one sample in a study of cytomegalovirus exposure and HLA in healthy donors. TCRdb keeps only in-frame clones here, not all; method: immunoSEQ multiplex PCR. The data contain around 110,000 clones, roughly 9.9% of them singletons. The sequenced sample was PBMCs. Source of these receptors: a man younger than 45 in good health and CMV-seronegative. Each CDR3 is given with its conserved first and last residue. A D gene is named only where the DNA matches it firmly. Clone size is shown for a subset of rows, as once, few, many or a class of expanded clone.

size: few
V: TRBV29-1
D: .
J: TRBJ2-3
DNA: TGCAGCGTTGAAGTCCCAGCGGGCACAGATACGCAGTATTTT
CDR3: CSVEVPAGTDTQYF

size: many
V: TRBV14
D: TRBD1
J: TRBJ2-3
DNA: TGTGCCAGCAGCCGGGACAGGCGTACAGATACGCAGTATTTT
CDR3: CASSRDRRTDTQYF

size: .
V: TRBV6-5
D: TRBD1
J: TRBJ1-4
DNA: TGTGCCAGCAGCCCGACAGGGGGCCTTTATGAAAAACTGTTTTTT
CDR3: CASSPTGGLYEKLFF

size: few
V: TRBV30
D: .
J: TRBJ2-6
DNA: TGTGCCTGGGCGGCGTCTGGGGCCAACGTCCTGACTTTC
CDR3: CAWAASGANVLTF

size: few
V: TRBV30
D: .
J: TRBJ2-7
DNA: TGTGCCTGGAGTGTACACGCCGAAGAGCAGTACTTC
CDR3: CAWSVHAEEQYF

size: .
V: TRBV11-2
D: .
J: TRBJ1-4
DNA: TGTGCCAGCAGCCCCAGCGTGAGCACGGTACAACATGAAAAACTGTTTTTT
CDR3: CASSPSVSTVQHEKLFF

size: .
V: TRBV7-8
D: TRBD1
J: TRBJ1-3
DNA: TGTGCCAGCAGCATAGAGGGACAGGGGGCAGGTGGAAACACCATATATTTT
CDR3: CASSIEGQGAGGNTIYF

size: .
V: TRBV28
D: .
J: TRBJ1-1
DNA: TGTGCCAGCAGTTTATCTTCGGGTACAGGCACTGAAGCTTTCTTT
CDR3: CASSLSSGTGTEAFF

size: .
V: TRBV5-8
D: TRBD1
J: TRBJ1-4
DNA: TGTGCCAGCAGCGAAGGACAGGGGCCTAATGAAAAACTGTTTTTT
CDR3: CASSEGQGPNEKLFF

size: few
V: TRBV4-3
D: TRBD1
J: TRBJ1-6
DNA: TGCGCCAGCAGCCAGGAACAGGGGAGTGTTTCACCCCTCCACTTT
CDR3: CASSQEQGSVSPLHF

size: .
V: TRBV5-4
D: TRBD2
J: TRBJ2-7
DNA: TGTGCCAGCAGCCCTAGCGGGATCATCCCCTACGAGCAGTACTTC
CDR3: CASSPSGIIPYEQYF

size: .
V: TRBV5-1
D: TRBD2
J: TRBJ2-7
DNA: TGCGCCAGCAGCCTCCGGGGGGGGAAGGACGAGCAGTACTTC
CDR3: CASSLRGGKDEQYF

size: few
V: TRBV7-9
D: .
J: TRBJ1-5
DNA: TGTGCCAGCAGCCGGGGGGGTAACAATCAGCCCCAGCATTTT
CDR3: CASSRGGNNQPQHF

size: few
V: TRBV2
D: .
J: TRBJ2-1
DNA: TGTGCCAGCAGTGTAAGGAAGGGGAATTACAATGAGCAGTTCTTC
CDR3: CASSVRKGNYNEQFF

size: .
V: TRBV12-5
D: .
J: TRBJ2-1
DNA: TGTGCTAGTGGTTCTGGGGCCAACAATGAGCAGTTCTTC
CDR3: CASGSGANNEQFF

size: few
V: TRBV4-1
D: .
J: TRBJ1-1
DNA: TGCGCCAGCAGCCTCCATGGGGGCTCGGGGAACACTGAAGCTTTCTTT
CDR3: CASSLHGGSGNTEAFF

size: .
V: TRBV2
D: .
J: TRBJ1-5
DNA: TGTGCCAGCACCTATCAGGGGAATCAGCCCCAGCATTTT
CDR3: CASTYQGNQPQHF

size: few
V: TRBV6-1
D: .
J: TRBJ1-4
DNA: TGTGCCAGCCAACCGACTGGAAATGAAAAACTGTTTTTT
CDR3: CASQPTGNEKLFF

size: few
V: TRBV6-5
D: TRBD2
J: TRBJ2-7
DNA: TGTGCCAGCAGTTACTCGATGCGGGGGGGAAACTACGAGCAGTACTTC
CDR3: CASSYSMRGGNYEQYF

size: .
V: TRBV14
D: .
J: TRBJ2-7
DNA: TGTGCCAGCAGCCAATCCTTTACCTACGAGCAGTACTTC
CDR3: CASSQSFTYEQYF

size: .
V: TRBV5-6
D: .
J: TRBJ1-1
DNA: TGTGCCAGCAGCGGCACAATTGGCACTGAAGCTTTCTTT
CDR3: CASSGTIGTEAFF

size: few
V: TRBV28
D: .
J: TRBJ2-1
DNA: TGTGCCAGCTTATCGGCCGCGGAGGAGGCCTACAATGAGCAGTTCTTC
CDR3: CASLSAAEEAYNEQFF

size: .
V: TRBV11-2
D: .
J: TRBJ1-1
DNA: TGTGCCAGCAGCTTACAGGGTAGCACTGAAGCTTTCTTT
CDR3: CASSLQGSTEAFF

size: few
V: TRBV7-2
D: .
J: TRBJ2-5
DNA: TGTGCCAGCAGCTTAGAGCTTAGCGAGACGGGGGAGACCCAGTACTTC
CDR3: CASSLELSETGETQYF

size: .
V: TRBV7-6
D: .
J: TRBJ1-3
DNA: TGTGCCAGCAGCTTAAGTGGAGGAACGACTGGAAACACCATATATTTT
CDR3: CASSLSGGTTGNTIYF